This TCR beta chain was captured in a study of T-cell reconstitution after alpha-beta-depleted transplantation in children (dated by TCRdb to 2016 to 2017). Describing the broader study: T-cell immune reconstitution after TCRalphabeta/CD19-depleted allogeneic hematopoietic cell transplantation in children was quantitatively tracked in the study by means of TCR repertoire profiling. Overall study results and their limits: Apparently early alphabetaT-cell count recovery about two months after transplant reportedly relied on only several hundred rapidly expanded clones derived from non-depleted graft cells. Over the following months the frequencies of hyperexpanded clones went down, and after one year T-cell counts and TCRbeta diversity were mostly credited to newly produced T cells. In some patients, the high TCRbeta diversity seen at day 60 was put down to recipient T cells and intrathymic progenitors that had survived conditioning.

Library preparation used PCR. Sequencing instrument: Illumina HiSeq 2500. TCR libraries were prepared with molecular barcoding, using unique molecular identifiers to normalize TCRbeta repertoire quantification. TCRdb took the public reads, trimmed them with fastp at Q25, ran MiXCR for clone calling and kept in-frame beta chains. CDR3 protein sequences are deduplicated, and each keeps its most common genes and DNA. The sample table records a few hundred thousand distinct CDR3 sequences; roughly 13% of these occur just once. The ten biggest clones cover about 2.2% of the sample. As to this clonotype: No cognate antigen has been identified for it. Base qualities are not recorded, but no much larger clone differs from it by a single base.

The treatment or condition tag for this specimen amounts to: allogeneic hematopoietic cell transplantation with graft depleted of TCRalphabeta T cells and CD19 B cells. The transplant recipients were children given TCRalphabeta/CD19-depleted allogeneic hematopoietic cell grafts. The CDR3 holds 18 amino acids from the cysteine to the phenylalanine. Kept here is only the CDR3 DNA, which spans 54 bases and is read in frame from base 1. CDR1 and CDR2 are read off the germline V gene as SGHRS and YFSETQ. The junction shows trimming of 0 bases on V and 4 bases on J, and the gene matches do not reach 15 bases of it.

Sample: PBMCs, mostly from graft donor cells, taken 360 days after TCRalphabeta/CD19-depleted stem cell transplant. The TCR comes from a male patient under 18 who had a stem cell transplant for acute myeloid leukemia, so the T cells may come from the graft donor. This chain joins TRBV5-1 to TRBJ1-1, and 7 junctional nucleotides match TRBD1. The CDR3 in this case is CASSLEDRPIKWATEAFF. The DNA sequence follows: TGCGCCAGCAGCTTGGAGGACAGGCCGATTAAATGGGCCACTGAAGCTTTCTTT. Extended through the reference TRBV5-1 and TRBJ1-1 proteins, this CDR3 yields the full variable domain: KAGVTQTPRYLIKTRGQQVTLSCSPISGHRSVSWYQQTPGQGLQFLFEYFSETQRNKGNFPGRFSGRQFSNSRSEMNVSTLELGDSALYLCASSLEDRPIKWATEAFFGQGTRLTVV.